A single sample gave rise to the 28 T cell receptor beta chains below, sequenced in a study of identical twins. TCRdb reprocessed the 5' RACE reads with MiXCR, giving one entry per CDR3 protein. This table holds around 670,000 distinct CDR3 sequences, around 6.1% found once. Sequencing was performed on naive T cells sorted from blood. Source of these receptors: a man in his late teens or twenties in good health.

This clonotype has ten or more counts. The CDR3 DNA reads as TGCGCCAGCAGCTTAGGGTTTTCGGATACGCAGTATTTT. Protein product: CASSLGFSDTQYF. The chain recombines TRBV5-1 with TRBJ2-3; unclear D gene. The germline gives CDR1 SGHRS, CDR2 YFSETQ. V was pared by 2 bases and J by 6 bases, with 10 bases between. The CDR3 is 13 amino acids. Full variable domain (rest looked up from reference TRBV5-1 and TRBJ2-3): KAGVTQTPRYLIKTRGQQVTLSCSPISGHRSVSWYQQTPGQGLQFLFEYFSETQRNKGNFPGRFSGRQFSNSRSEMNVSTLELGDSALYLCASSLGFSDTQYFGPGTRLTVL.

The chain employs TRBV19 and TRBJ2-1; D is unclear. CDR1 and CDR2 from the germline V gene are LNHDA and SQIVND (reference sequence). The CDR3 totals 13 residues. The germline V and J ends were trimmed by 1 base and 6 bases, with 7 bases remaining between them. CDR3 protein: CASSIGLINEQFF. CDR3 in DNA: TGTGCCAGTAGTATAGGACTGATCAATGAGCAGTTCTTC.

This chain joins TRBV12-5 and TRBJ2-1; 7 bases agree with TRBD1. Trimming cost V 0 bases and J 4 bases; bases outside gene matches: 6. Per the germline V gene, CDR1 is LGHNT and CDR2 is FRNRAP. The CDR3 spans 16 residues. CDR3 residues: CASGLVGDSLYNEQFF. In DNA, the CDR3 is TGTGCTAGTGGTTTGGTAGGGGACAGTCTTTACAATGAGCAGTTCTTC.

CDR3 bases: TGTGCCAGCAGCTTAGGAGGGACAGGGGTCCAAGAGACCCAGTACTTC. Translating gives CASSLGGTGVQETQYF. The J gene is TRBJ2-5, the V gene TRBV11-2; 10 bases are shared with TRBD1. Germline CDR1 and CDR2: SGHAT and FQNNGV. J lost 1 base, V lost 1 base, and 3 bases had no gene match. The CDR3 loop spans 16 amino acids.

The chain has TRBV10-3 and TRBJ2-7; the D gene is possibly TRBD1 (6 bases). Per germline, CDR1 ENHRY and CDR2 SYGVKD. The CDR3 consists of 12 residues. V was pared by 1 base and J by 6 bases, with 7 bases between. The CDR3 protein is CAISELGGEQYF. The CDR3 DNA reads as TGTGCCATCAGTGAGTTAGGGGGCGAGCAGTACTTC.

This clonotype came up many times. The rearrangement joins TRBV20-1 to TRBJ2-2; 7 nucleotides agree with TRBD2. V lost 1 base, J lost 8 bases, and 7 bases stayed unmatched. The CDR3 extends over 14 amino acids. Germline loops: CDR1 DFQATT, CDR2 SNEGSKA (reference sequence). The CDR3 bases are TGCAGTGCTAGAGTCACGGGAGGTTCTGGGGAGCTGTTTTTT. This encodes CSARVTGGSGELFF.

This clonotype was picked up a small number of times. This chain connects TRBV2 to TRBJ2-5, with no clear D. Trimming removed 2 bases from V and 2 bases from J, with 9 bases in between. This CDR3 is 14 amino acids long. In germline, CDR1 is SNHLY, CDR2 FYNNEI. CDR3 amino acids: CASSERLGQETQYF. In DNA form, the CDR3 reads TGTGCCAGCAGTGAACGGCTTGGGCAAGAGACCCAGTACTTC.

This clonotype has a handful of counts. The rearrangement joins TRBV29-1 to TRBJ2-3; D gene uncertain. Germline V gene lookup returns CDR1 SQVTM and CDR2 ANQGSEA. V shed 5 bases and J shed 6 bases, with 6 bases lying between them. This CDR3 region has 10 residues. Written as DNA, the CDR3 is TGCAGCGTTTATTTCGATACGCAGTATTTT. This encodes CSVYFDTQYF.

This clonotype occurred many times. The chain has TRBV20-1 and TRBJ2-5; possibly TRBD2 for D (6 bases). The CDR3 consists of 13 residues. Germline V gives CDR1 DFQATT, CDR2 SNEGSKA (reference sequence). V gave up 1 base and J gave up 5 bases, with 11 bases separating them. DNA for the CDR3: TGCAGTGCTAGAGTTGTGGAGGGGGAGACCCAGTACTTC. This codes for CSARVVEGETQYF.

There are many counts of this clonotype. This chain connects TRBV4-1 to TRBJ2-1, with D unclear. CDR1 and CDR2 (germline): MGHRA, YSYEKL. The CDR3 is 15 amino acids. Trimming removed 1 base at V and 9 bases at J, with 16 bases between. The CDR3 coding sequence is TGCGCCAGCAGCCAAGTCGCTGCGGATTACGGTGAGCAGTTCTTC. This encodes CASSQVAADYGEQFF.

This clonotype was observed at least ten times. This chain connects TRBV20-1 to TRBJ1-4; TRBD1 is a possible D gene (6 bases). The CDR3 consists of 15 residues. V was shortened by 0 bases and J by 4 bases, with 12 bases between the two germline ends. The V gene's germline CDR1 is DFQATT and CDR2 SNEGSKA (reference sequence). The CDR3 DNA is TGCAGTGCTAGAGATAACAGGGAATTTAATGAAAAACTGTTTTTT. Protein product: CSARDNREFNEKLFF.

Many counts were recorded for this clonotype. V is TRBV5-1 and J is TRBJ2-6, with D unresolved. Trimming left V 0 bases short and J 2 bases short, with 6 bases between. Looked up from germline, CDR1 is SGHRS and CDR2 is YFSETQ. The CDR3 sequence is 15 residues long. The CDR3 bases are TGCGCCAGCAGCTTGGACACTACTGGGGCCAACGTCCTGACTTTC. Its protein product is CASSLDTTGANVLTF. Full variable domain (remainder filled in from reference TRBV5-1 and TRBJ2-6): KAGVTQTPRYLIKTRGQQVTLSCSPISGHRSVSWYQQTPGQGLQFLFEYFSETQRNKGNFPGRFSGRQFSNSRSEMNVSTLELGDSALYLCASSLDTTGANVLTFGAGSRLTVL.

A few counts support this clonotype. This sequence joins TRBV30 and TRBJ2-5, with 10 bases matching TRBD1. Germline loops: CDR1 GTSNPN, CDR2 SVGIG (reference sequence). CDR3 size: 16 residues. The junction had 11 bases not matched to a gene; V was cut back by 2 bases and J by 5 bases. This CDR3 is CAWSPGTGARGETQYF. Here the CDR3 DNA reads TGTGCCTGGAGTCCAGGGACAGGGGCGCGTGGGGAGACCCAGTACTTC. The whole variable domain, remainder taken from reference TRBV30 and TRBJ2-5, is SQTIHQWPATLVQPVGSPLSLECTVEGTSNPNLYWYRQAAGRGLQLLFYSVGIGQISSEVPQNLSASRPQDRQFILSSKKLLLSDSGFYLCAWSPGTGARGETQYFGPGTRLLVL.

The rearrangement links TRBV5-1 to TRBJ2-5; 7 bases are a match to TRBD1. Germline-derived CDR1 and CDR2 are SGHRS and YFSETQ. This CDR3 region has 16 residues. J gave up 1 base and V 0 bases, and 6 bases lay outside the gene matches. CDR3 bases: TGCGCCAGCAGCTTGGATATCGGGACAGTCCAAGAGACCCAGTACTTC. This sequence encodes CASSLDIGTVQETQYF.

Turning to this clonotype: Relative to the germline gene, one junction end is altered; a read error may explain this. V is TRBV19 and J is TRBJ2-7; D is unclear. Per the germline V gene, CDR1 is LNHDA and CDR2 is SQIVND (reference sequence). This CDR3 contains 16 residues. CDR3 loop: CASSIGPLTNSFEQYF. In DNA, the CDR3 is TGTGCCAGTAGTATTGGGCCGCTCACCAACTCCTTCGAGCAGTACTTC.

This clonotype was seen a few times. The chain links TRBV6-5 to TRBJ2-6; 10 nucleotides align to TRBD1. Per germline, CDR1 MNHEY and CDR2 SVGAGI. V gave up 6 bases and J gave up 2 bases; unmatched junction bases: 7. This CDR3 has 17 residues. For the CDR3, the DNA is TGTGCCAGCAGATTATTAGGACAGGGGGCTGGGGCCAACGTCCTGACTTTC. It yields the protein CASRLLGQGAGANVLTF.

The rearrangement joins TRBV7-3 to TRBJ2-1, with no clear D. The germline V and J ends were trimmed by 4 bases and 4 bases, with 8 bases remaining between them. Germline V gene lookup returns CDR1 SGHTA and CDR2 FQGTGA. The CDR3 is 13 amino acids. CDR3 sequence (DNA): TGTGCCAGCAGCTCGACTTATTACAATGAGCAGTTCTTC. Protein: CASSSTYYNEQFF. The variable domain in full, completed from reference TRBV7-3 and TRBJ2-1, reads GAGVSQTPSNKVTEKGKYVELRCDPISGHTALYWYRQSLGQGPEFLIYFQGTGAADDSGLPNDRFFAVRPEGSVSTLKIQRTERGDSAVYLCASSSTYYNEQFFGPGTRLTVL.

The sample holds many counts of this clonotype. The chain uses TRBV20-1 and TRBJ2-1; D is unresolved. The CDR3 sequence is 14 residues long. Per germline, CDR1 DFQATT and CDR2 SNEGSKA (reference sequence). Trimming shortened V by 0 bases and J by 5 bases, and 11 bases separated the two germline ends. The chain's CDR3 is CSARDLGRNNEQFF. CDR3 bases: TGCAGTGCTAGAGATTTAGGCCGGAACAATGAGCAGTTCTTC.

This clonotype was detected many times. CDR3 sequence: CSVGVNEQFF. The CDR3 DNA reads as TGCAGCGTTGGAGTTAATGAGCAGTTCTTC. The rearrangement joins TRBV29-1 to TRBJ2-1, with D uncertain. Germline assignment: CDR1 SQVTM and CDR2 ANQGSEA. Trimming pared 4 bases from V and 7 bases from J, leaving 5 bases between. This CDR3 region has 10 residues.

This clonotype was found many times. The V and J genes are TRBV12-3 or TRBV12-4 and TRBJ1-5; D is perhaps TRBD1 (6 bases). V was cut by 3 bases and J by 7 bases, with 10 bases left in between. The CDR3 sequence is 13 residues long. As DNA, the CDR3 is TGTGCCAGCAGTTTCTCCAGGGGACAGCCCCAGCATTTT. Protein: CASSFSRGQPQHF.

This clonotype was counted at least ten times. The J gene is TRBJ2-5, the V gene TRBV7-9; D gene unclear. Germline V gene lookup returns CDR1 SEHNR and CDR2 FQNEAQ (reference sequence). This CDR3 has 12 amino acids. Trimming cost V 8 bases and J 4 bases, with 11 bases left between them. The DNA for the CDR3 is TGTGCCAGCGCGACCTTAATAGAGACCCAGTACTTC. Its protein is CASATLIETQYF.

This chain joins TRBV5-1 and TRBJ2-1; 7 positions match TRBD1. CDR3 length: 15 residues. Losses at the gene ends were 2 bases for V and 5 bases for J; bases not matched to a gene: 7. Per germline, CDR1 SGHRS and CDR2 YFSETQ. The CDR3 sequence: CASSFGRGKDNEQFF. In DNA, the CDR3 is TGCGCCAGCAGCTTCGGCAGGGGGAAAGACAATGAGCAGTTCTTC.

This clonotype has ten or more counts. The V gene is TRBV20-1, the J gene TRBJ2-7; 7 nucleotides align to TRBD1. Trimming removed 2 bases from V and 2 bases from J; junction bases left unmatched: 6. CDR1 and CDR2 (germline): DFQATT, SNEGSKA (reference sequence). There are 14 residues in the CDR3. CDR3 protein: CSARTGQAAYEQYF. In DNA, the CDR3 is TGCAGTGCTAGAACAGGACAGGCGGCCTACGAGCAGTACTTC.

This clonotype was recorded at least ten times. This rearrangement joins TRBV4-3 to TRBJ2-5; 8 positions match TRBD2. The V and J ends lost 1 base and 4 bases, in that order; junction bases with no gene match: 5. The CDR3 consists of 15 residues. Germline V gene lookup returns CDR1 LGHNA and CDR2 YSLEER. The CDR3 bases are TGCGCCAGCAGCCAAGTCACTAGCGGAGTAGAGACCCAGTACTTC. This translates into CASSQVTSGVETQYF.

This clonotype was detected only a few times. This sequence joins TRBV2 and TRBJ2-7; D unclear. The CDR3 is made up of 11 amino acids. Germline CDR1 SNHLY, CDR2 FYNNEI. Deletions cut 11 bases from V and 6 bases from J, with 14 bases between. The CDR3 DNA sequence: TGTGCCGTCACTGGACCGGGCGAGCAGTACGTC. Translated: CAVTGPGEQYV.

The chain has TRBV5-6 and TRBJ2-7; D is ambiguous. The CDR3 covers 18 residues. V lost 0 bases, J lost 3 bases, and 22 bases lay in between. CDR1 is SGHDT and CDR2 is YYEEEE in the germline V gene. The CDR3 DNA sequence: TGTGCCAGCAGCTTGGGGCTCGTGGGCAGGACCAATCGCTACGAGCAGTACTTC. It encodes CASSLGLVGRTNRYEQYF.

The J gene is TRBJ2-7, the V gene TRBV6-1, with TRBD1 as a possible D gene (5 bases). The CDR3 runs to 12 residues. V lost 6 bases to trimming and J lost 7 bases, with 13 bases between them. Germline values: CDR1 MNHNS, CDR2 SASEGT. CDR3 loop: CASRDIPLEQYV. For the CDR3, the DNA is TGTGCCAGCAGGGACATACCCTTGGAGCAGTACGTC.

This clonotype has a handful of counts. The V gene is TRBV29-1, the J gene TRBJ1-2; 7 nucleotides line up with TRBD1. Germline V gene data show CDR1 as SQVTM and CDR2 as ANQGSEA. The J segment lost 6 bases and the V segment lost 4 bases, leaving 11 bases of the junction unmatched. CDR3 length equals 14 residues. CDR3 region: CSVARDRLGHGYTF. CDR3 nucleotide sequence: TGCAGCGTTGCCCGGGACAGACTCGGGCATGGCTACACCTTC.